These 17 T cell receptor beta chains were all obtained from the same sample, sequenced in a study of CD8 T cells in ankylosing spondylitis. TCRdb passed the 5' RACE reads through MiXCR, listing each CDR3 protein once. Of 310,000 or so distinct CDR3 sequences listed, around 20% are singletons. The sample was blood, either unsorted or a sorted T cell fraction (not recorded which). These receptors were taken from a male donor with ankylosing spondylitis or in good health (not recorded which).

The V gene is TRBV28, the J gene TRBJ2-1; TRBD1 aligns across 11 bases. V shed 8 bases, J shed 4 bases, and the junction held 7 bases outside the gene matches. The CDR3 runs 15 residues. Germline V gene data show CDR1 as MDHEN and CDR2 as SYDVKM. CDR3 region: CASPPGTGGYNEQFF. The CDR3 coding sequence is TGTGCCAGCCCCCCCGGGACAGGGGGATACAATGAGCAGTTCTTC.

This clonotype was detected ten times or more. V usage is TRBV9 and J usage is TRBJ2-3; weak D call: TRBD1 (5 bases). The CDR3 length is 14 residues. Germline V lookup: CDR1 SGDLS, CDR2 YYNGEE. V was cut by 1 base and J by 3 bases, with 9 bases left in between. CDR3 region: CASSVTPGTDTQYF. For the CDR3, the DNA is TGTGCCAGCAGCGTAACCCCAGGGACAGATACGCAGTATTTT.

This clonotype has ten or more counts. The rearrangement uses TRBV6-5 and TRBJ1-5; possibly TRBD1 for D (6 bases). Germline V lookup: CDR1 MNHEY, CDR2 SVGAGI. This CDR3 region has 18 residues. Trimming cost V 2 bases and J 1 base, with 18 bases left between them. This chain's CDR3 is CASSYGGGGGRSNQPQHF. The CDR3 coding sequence is TGTGCCAGCAGTTACGGAGGGGGGGGCGGGAGGAGCAATCAGCCCCAGCATTTT.

This clonotype was seen repeatedly, ten times or more. The chain employs TRBV10-3 and TRBJ2-6; D gene uncertain. This CDR3 comprises 18 residues. Germline-derived CDR1 and CDR2 are ENHRY and SYGVKD. Trimming left V 0 bases short and J 0 bases short, with 12 bases between. The CDR3 spells CAISESGRGASGANVLTF. The CDR3 DNA sequence: TGTGCCATCAGTGAGTCCGGCAGAGGAGCCTCTGGGGCCAACGTCCTGACTTTC.

The chain is built from TRBV6-5 and TRBJ1-5; D possibly corresponds to TRBD1 (5 bases). CDR3 length equals 16 residues. CDR1 MNHEY and CDR2 SVGAGI come from the germline V gene. The ends were cut back, 0 bases at V and 1 base at J, with 10 bases in the middle. The CDR3 loop is CASSYSSRGSNQPQHF. CDR3 nucleotides: TGTGCCAGCAGTTACTCGAGTAGGGGAAGCAATCAGCCCCAGCATTTT.

The rearrangement links TRBV5-6 to TRBJ2-7; 8 bases are shared with TRBD1. CDR1 and CDR2 (germline): SGHDT, YYEEEE. The CDR3 spans 14 residues. The V and J ends lost 2 bases and 5 bases, in that order; junction bases with no gene match: 6. In DNA form, the CDR3 reads TGTGCCAGCAGCTTTACAGGGGGAAGGGACGAGCAGTACGTC. This sequence encodes CASSFTGGRDEQYV.

The sample holds a few counts of this clonotype. The chain has TRBV20-1 and TRBJ1-6; 7 bases line up with TRBD1. Per the germline V gene, CDR1 is DFQATT and CDR2 is SNEGSKA (reference sequence). The CDR3 runs 18 residues. The V and J ends lost 0 bases and 0 bases, in that order; junction bases with no gene match: 8. CDR3 bases: TGCAGTGCTAGAGATCTCTTGACAGGGAGCTCCTATAATTCACCCCTCCACTTT. This sequence encodes CSARDLLTGSSYNSPLHF.

This clonotype was recorded many times. In DNA, the CDR3 is TGTGCCAGCAGCTTGGGCTACCAAGAGACCCAGTACTTC. Residues: CASSLGYQETQYF. The chain uses TRBV5-6 and TRBJ2-5, with D hard to call. The V gene's germline CDR1 is SGHDT and CDR2 YYEEEE. The V end was cut by 0 bases, the J end by 0 bases, with 3 bases between. CDR3 size: 13 residues.

This clonotype was observed a few times. The chain recombines TRBV20-1 with TRBJ2-1; a possible D gene is TRBD1 (5 bases). Germline V CDR1 and CDR2: DFQATT, SNEGSKA (reference sequence). Trimming stripped 1 base from V and 4 bases from J, with 17 bases between. The CDR3 consists of 16 residues. The CDR3 bases are TGCAGTGCTAGAGTGGGGCAGGGTGGGCCATACAATGAGCAGTTCTTC. This gives the protein CSARVGQGGPYNEQFF.

This clonotype turned up a few times. The chain carries TRBV27 and TRBJ1-6; D possibly corresponds to TRBD1 (5 bases). The CDR3 consists of 18 residues. Trimming left V 5 bases short and J 5 bases short, with 22 bases between. Germline values: CDR1 MNHEY, CDR2 SMNVEV (reference sequence). CDR3 residues: CASSPRLRDGTHNSPLHF. The CDR3 nucleotides read TGTGCCAGCAGTCCACGTTTAAGGGACGGTACTCATAATTCACCCCTCCACTTT.

This clonotype was found a few times. This rearrangement joins TRBV4-1 to TRBJ1-2; D is unclear. This CDR3 is 12 amino acids long. The V end lost 0 bases, the J end lost 8 bases, and 7 bases lay between the germline ends. CDR1 MGHRA and CDR2 YSYEKL come from the germline V gene. The CDR3 is CASSQDMQGYTF. The CDR3 nucleotides are TGCGCCAGCAGCCAAGATATGCAGGGCTACACCTTC.

This clonotype was detected only once. Its ends do not fully match the called genes, so a read error is possible. This rearrangement joins TRBV9 to TRBJ2-1; 8 bases map to TRBD2. Germline V gene sequence: CDR1 SGDLS, CDR2 YYNGEE. The CDR3 loop spans 15 amino acids. Written as DNA, the CDR3 is TGTGCCAGCAGGCCCGAAGTAGCGGGGTACAATGTGCAGTTCTTC. It yields the protein CASRPEVAGYNVQFF.

This clonotype showed up many times. The chain has TRBV5-1 and TRBJ2-5; the match to TRBD1 covers 9 bases. The CDR3 extends over 15 amino acids. The V and J ends lost 0 bases and 3 bases, in that order; junction bases with no gene match: 3. Germline loops: CDR1 SGHRS, CDR2 YFSETQ. Written as DNA, the CDR3 is TGCGCCAGCAGCTTGGGGACAGGGGCCGAAGAGACCCAGTACTTC. Its translation: CASSLGTGAEETQYF.

The chain links TRBV9 to TRBJ2-1; TRBD2 might be the D (7 bases). Between the trimmed V and J ends, which lost 3 bases and 4 bases, there was a span of 14 bases. This CDR3 is built from 15 residues. Germline assignment: CDR1 SGDLS and CDR2 YYNGEE. The CDR3 is CASSGEGGSYNEQFF. The DNA for the CDR3 is TGTGCCAGCAGCGGAGAGGGGGGGAGTTACAATGAGCAGTTCTTC. Supplemented by reference TRBV9 and TRBJ2-1, the full variable domain reads DSGVTQTPKHLITATGQRVTLRCSPRSGDLSVYWYQQSLDQGLQFLIQYYNGEERAKGNILERFSAQQFPDLHSELNLSSLELGDSALYFCASSGEGGSYNEQFFGPGTRLTVL.

Ten or more counts support this clonotype. J is TRBJ2-1 and V is TRBV29-1; D ambiguous. This CDR3 region has 11 residues. Deletions cut 3 bases from V and 10 bases from J, with 10 bases between. The V gene's germline CDR1 is SQVTM and CDR2 ANQGSEA. CDR3 loop: CSVELAREQFF. The DNA of the CDR3 is TGCAGCGTTGAGTTGGCGAGGGAGCAGTTCTTC.

The chain carries TRBV5-1 and TRBJ2-3; a weak D match, TRBD2 (6 bases). V dropped 5 bases and J dropped 0 bases, with 19 bases sitting between them. The CDR3 has 17 residues. Germline CDR1 is SGHRS and CDR2 is YFSETQ. CDR3 loop: CASRAGGMVLSTDTQYF. The CDR3 coding sequence is TGCGCCAGCAGGGCGGGCGGGATGGTCTTGAGCACAGATACGCAGTATTTT.

The CDR3 DNA is TGTGCCAGCAGCTTAGGCCAATCTGGCGGGGAGCTGTTTTTT. Encoded protein: CASSLGQSGGELFF. This chain uses TRBV7-3 with TRBJ2-2; no firm D call. The CDR3 runs to 14 residues. V was clipped by 2 bases and J by 7 bases, with 11 bases between them. Germline V gene data show CDR1 as SGHTA and CDR2 as FQGTGA.